The source of this T cell receptor (beta chain) is a study of identical twins. Broader study findings: Fewer insertions were carried by abundant cord blood beta clonotypes, but none was seen in memory repertoires. The conclusions drew on cross-sectional statistical analysis instead of tracking the same donors.

This clonotype was picked up a small number of times. As yet, its antigen is unknown. One junction end disagrees with the germline gene, perhaps due to a read error. One entry per CDR3 protein, called by TCRdb with MiXCR from the 5' RACE reads. The table shows a few hundred thousand distinct CDR3 sequences, with less than 9.5% occurring only once. Germline V lookup: CDR1 DFQATT, CDR2 SNEGSKA (reference sequence). This CDR3 is 16 amino acids long. The same data also went into a second study, on yellow fever vaccine responses in identical twins.

This sequence joins TRBV20-1 and TRBJ2-1; 11 bases fit TRBD2. Sequenced sample: CD8+ T cells sorted from blood. This TCR derives from a woman aged 18-30 years in good health. DNA of the CDR3: TGCAGTGCTAGATCTCCACTAGCGGGGGCCTACACTGAGCAGTTCTTC. Encoded protein: CSARSPLAGAYTEQFF.